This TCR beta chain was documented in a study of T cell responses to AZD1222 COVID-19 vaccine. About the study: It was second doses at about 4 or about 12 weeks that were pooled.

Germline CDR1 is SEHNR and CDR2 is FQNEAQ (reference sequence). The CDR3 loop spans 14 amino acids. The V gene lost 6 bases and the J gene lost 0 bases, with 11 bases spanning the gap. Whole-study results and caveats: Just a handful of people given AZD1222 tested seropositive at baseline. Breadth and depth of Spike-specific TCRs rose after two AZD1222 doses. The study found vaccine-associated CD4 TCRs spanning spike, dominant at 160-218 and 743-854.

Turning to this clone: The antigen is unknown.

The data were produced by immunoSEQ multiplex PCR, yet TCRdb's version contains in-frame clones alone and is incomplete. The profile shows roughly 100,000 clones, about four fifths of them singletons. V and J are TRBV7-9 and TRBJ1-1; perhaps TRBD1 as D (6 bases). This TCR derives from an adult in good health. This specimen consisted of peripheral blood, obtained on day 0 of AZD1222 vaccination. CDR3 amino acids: CASSKGELNTEAFF. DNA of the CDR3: TGTGCCAGCAGTAAGGGGGAGTTGAACACTGAAGCTTTCTTT. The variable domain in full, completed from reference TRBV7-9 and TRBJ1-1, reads DTGVSQNPRHKITKRGQNVTFRCDPISEHNRLYWYRQTLGQGPEFLTYFQNEAQLEKSRLLSDRFSAERPKGSFSTLEIQRTEQGDSAMYLCASSKGELNTEAFFGQGTRLTVV.